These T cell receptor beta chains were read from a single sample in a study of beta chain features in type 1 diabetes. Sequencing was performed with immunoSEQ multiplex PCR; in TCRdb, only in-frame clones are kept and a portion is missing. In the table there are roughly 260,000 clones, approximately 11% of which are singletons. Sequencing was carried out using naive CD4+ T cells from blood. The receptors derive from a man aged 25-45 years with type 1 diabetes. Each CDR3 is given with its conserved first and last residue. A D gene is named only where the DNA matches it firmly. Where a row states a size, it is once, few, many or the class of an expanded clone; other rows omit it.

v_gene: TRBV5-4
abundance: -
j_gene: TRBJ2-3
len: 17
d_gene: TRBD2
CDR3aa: CASSTLSSGGFTDTQYF
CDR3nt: TGTGCCAGCAGCACCCTCTCTAGCGGGGGGTTCACAGATACGCAGTATTTT

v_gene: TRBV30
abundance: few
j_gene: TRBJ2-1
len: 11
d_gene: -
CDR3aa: CAWTGANEQFF
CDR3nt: TGTGCCTGGACAGGGGCCAATGAGCAGTTCTTC

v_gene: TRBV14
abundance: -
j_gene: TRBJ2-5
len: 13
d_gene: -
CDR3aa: CASSRTTQETQYF
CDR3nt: TGTGCCAGCAGCCGGACAACGCAAGAGACCCAGTACTTC

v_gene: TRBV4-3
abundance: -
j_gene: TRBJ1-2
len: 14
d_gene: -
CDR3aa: CASSQQGLTGGYTF
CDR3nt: TGCGCCAGCAGCCAACAGGGCTTAACGGGTGGCTACACCTTC

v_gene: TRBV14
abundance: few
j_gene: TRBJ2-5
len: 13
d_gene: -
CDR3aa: CASSRGLQETQYF
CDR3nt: TGTGCCAGCAGCCGGGGCCTCCAAGAGACCCAGTACTTC

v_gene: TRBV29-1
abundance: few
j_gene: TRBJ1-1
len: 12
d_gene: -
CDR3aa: CSVLQGNTEAFF
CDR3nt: TGCAGCGTTCTACAGGGGAACACTGAAGCTTTCTTT

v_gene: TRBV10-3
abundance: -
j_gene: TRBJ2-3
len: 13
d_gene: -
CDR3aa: CAIGWQGTDTQYF
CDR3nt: TGTGCCATCGGTTGGCAGGGCACAGATACGCAGTATTTT

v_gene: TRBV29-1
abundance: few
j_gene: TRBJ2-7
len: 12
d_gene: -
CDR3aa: CSVAGEPYEQYF
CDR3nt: TGCAGCGTTGCCGGGGAGCCCTACGAGCAGTACTTC

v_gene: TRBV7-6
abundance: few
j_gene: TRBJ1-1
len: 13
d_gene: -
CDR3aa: CASSLGGSTEAFF
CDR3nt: TGTGCCAGCAGCTTAGGAGGGAGTACTGAAGCTTTCTTT

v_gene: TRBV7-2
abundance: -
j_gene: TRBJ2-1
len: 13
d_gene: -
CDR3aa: CASSFSRRGEQFF
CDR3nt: TGTGCCAGCAGCTTTTCCAGACGCGGTGAGCAGTTCTTC

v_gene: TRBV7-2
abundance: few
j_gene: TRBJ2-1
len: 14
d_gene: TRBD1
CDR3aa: CASSARQGQNEQFF
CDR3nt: TGTGCCAGCAGCGCCCGACAGGGTCAAAATGAGCAGTTCTTC

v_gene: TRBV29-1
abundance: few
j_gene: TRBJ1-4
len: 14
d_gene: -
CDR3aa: CSVSTGPRNEKLFF
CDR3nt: TGCAGCGTTTCCACAGGGCCCCGAAATGAAAAACTGTTTTTT

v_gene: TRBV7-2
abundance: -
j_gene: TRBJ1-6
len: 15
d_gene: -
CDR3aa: CASSFLGGENSPLHF
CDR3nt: TGTGCCAGCAGCTTCCTCGGGGGGGAAAATTCACCCCTCCACTTT

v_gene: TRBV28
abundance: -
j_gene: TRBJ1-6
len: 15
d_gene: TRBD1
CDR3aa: CASRALGQGSSPLHF
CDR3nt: TGTGCCAGCAGAGCTTTGGGACAGGGTAGTTCACCCCTCCACTTT

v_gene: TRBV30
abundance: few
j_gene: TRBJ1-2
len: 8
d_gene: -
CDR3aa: CASSGYTF
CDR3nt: TGTGCCTCCAGTGGCTACACCTTC

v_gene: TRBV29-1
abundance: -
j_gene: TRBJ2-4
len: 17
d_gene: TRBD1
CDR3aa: CSDTDRVWTSAKNIQYF
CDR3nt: TGCAGCGATACCGACAGGGTATGGACTTCAGCCAAAAACATTCAGTACTTC

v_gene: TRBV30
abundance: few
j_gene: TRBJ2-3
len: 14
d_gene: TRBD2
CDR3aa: CAWSGGGGTDTQYF
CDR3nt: TGTGCCTGGAGTGGCGGGGGTGGCACAGATACGCAGTATTTT

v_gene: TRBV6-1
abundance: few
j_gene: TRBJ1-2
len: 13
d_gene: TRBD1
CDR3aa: CASSEVRGHGYTF
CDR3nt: TGTGCCAGCAGTGAAGTCAGGGGGCATGGCTACACCTTC

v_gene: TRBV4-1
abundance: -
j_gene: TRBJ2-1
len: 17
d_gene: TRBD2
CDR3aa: CASSQDPSGDTYNEQFF
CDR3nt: TGCGCCAGCAGCCAAGATCCTAGCGGGGACACCTACAATGAGCAGTTCTTC

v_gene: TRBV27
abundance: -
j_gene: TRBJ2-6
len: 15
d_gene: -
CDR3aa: CASSFGGTGANVLTF
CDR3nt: TGTGCCAGCAGTTTCGGGGGAACTGGGGCCAACGTCCTGACTTTC

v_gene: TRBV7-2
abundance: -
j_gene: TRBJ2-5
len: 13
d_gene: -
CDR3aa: CASRALGGETQYF
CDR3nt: TGTGCCAGCAGGGCCCTCGGGGGAGAGACCCAGTACTTC

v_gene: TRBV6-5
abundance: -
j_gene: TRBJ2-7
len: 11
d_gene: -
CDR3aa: CASSGLGEQYF
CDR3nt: TGTGCCAGCAGTGGACTTGGCGAGCAGTACTTC

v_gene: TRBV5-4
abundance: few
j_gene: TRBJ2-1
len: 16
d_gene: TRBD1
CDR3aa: CASSRDSSSSYNEQFF
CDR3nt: TGTGCCAGCAGCCGGGACAGTTCAAGCTCCTACAATGAGCAGTTCTTC

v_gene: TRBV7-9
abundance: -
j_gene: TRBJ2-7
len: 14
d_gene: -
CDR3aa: CASSAPGVGNEQYF
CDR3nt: TGTGCCAGCAGCGCCCCCGGGGTTGGGAACGAGCAGTACTTC

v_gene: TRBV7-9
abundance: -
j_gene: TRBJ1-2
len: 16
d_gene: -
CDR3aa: CASSLFDSSLNYGYTF
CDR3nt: TGTGCCAGCAGCTTATTCGACAGCAGCCTTAACTATGGCTACACCTTC

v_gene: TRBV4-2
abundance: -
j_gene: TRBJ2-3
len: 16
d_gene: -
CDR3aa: CASSSGDSLPTYTQYF
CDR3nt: TGTGCCAGCAGCTCGGGGGACAGCCTCCCCACCTATACGCAGTATTTT

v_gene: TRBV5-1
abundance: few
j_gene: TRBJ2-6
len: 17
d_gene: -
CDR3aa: CASSLVGHLSGANVLTF
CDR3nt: TGCGCCAGCAGCTTGGTAGGACACCTCTCTGGGGCCAACGTCCTGACTTTC

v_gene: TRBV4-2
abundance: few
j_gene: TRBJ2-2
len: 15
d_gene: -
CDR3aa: CASSQGGPNTGELFF
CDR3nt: TGTGCCAGCAGCCAAGGGGGGCCGAACACCGGGGAGCTGTTTTTT

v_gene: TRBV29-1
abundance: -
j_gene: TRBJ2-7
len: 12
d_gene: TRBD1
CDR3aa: CSVGQGTEEQYF
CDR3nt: TGCAGCGTGGGACAGGGGACAGAAGAGCAGTACTTC

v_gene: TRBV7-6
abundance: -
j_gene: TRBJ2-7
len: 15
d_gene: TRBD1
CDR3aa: CASSPRWDRGAEQYF
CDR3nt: TGTGCCAGCAGCCCCCGCTGGGACAGGGGTGCCGAGCAGTACTTC

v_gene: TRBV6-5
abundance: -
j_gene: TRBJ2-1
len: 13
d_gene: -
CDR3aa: CASSRPGVNEQFF
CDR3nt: TGTGCCAGCAGCCGCCCGGGAGTGAATGAGCAGTTCTTC

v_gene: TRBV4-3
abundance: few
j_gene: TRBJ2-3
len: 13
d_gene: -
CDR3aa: CASSHEKTDTQYF
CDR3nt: TGCGCCAGCAGCCATGAGAAGACAGATACGCAGTATTTT

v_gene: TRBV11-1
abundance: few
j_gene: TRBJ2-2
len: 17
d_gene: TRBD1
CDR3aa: CASSLGGGQGDTGELFF
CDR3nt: TGTGCCAGCAGCTTAGGAGGCGGACAGGGCGACACCGGGGAGCTGTTTTTT

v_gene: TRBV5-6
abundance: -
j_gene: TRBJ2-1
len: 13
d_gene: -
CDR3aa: CASSWTQYNEQFF
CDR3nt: TGTGCCAGCAGCTGGACACAGTACAATGAGCAGTTCTTC

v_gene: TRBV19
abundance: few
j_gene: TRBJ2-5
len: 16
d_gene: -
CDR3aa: CASSIVQGLFQETQYF
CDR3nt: TGTGCCAGTAGTATAGTCCAGGGCCTTTTCCAAGAGACCCAGTACTTC

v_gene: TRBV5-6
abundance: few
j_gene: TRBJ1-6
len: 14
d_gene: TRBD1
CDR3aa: CASSGTGDFGPLHF
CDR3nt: TGTGCCAGCAGCGGCACAGGGGATTTTGGACCCCTCCACTTT

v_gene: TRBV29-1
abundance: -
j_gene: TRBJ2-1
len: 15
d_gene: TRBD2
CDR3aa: CSVDSRGGGRNEQFF
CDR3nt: TGCAGCGTAGATTCTAGGGGCGGGGGTAGAAATGAGCAGTTCTTC

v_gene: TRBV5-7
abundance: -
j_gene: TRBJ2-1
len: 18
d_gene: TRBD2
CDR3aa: CASSLASGGHPIYNEQFF
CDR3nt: TGTGCCAGCAGCTTAGCTAGCGGGGGACATCCTATTTACAATGAGCAGTTCTTC

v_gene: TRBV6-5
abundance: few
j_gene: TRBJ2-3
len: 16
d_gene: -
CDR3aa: CASSYTLKEFTDTQYF
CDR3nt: TGTGCCAGCAGTTACACGCTTAAGGAGTTCACAGATACGCAGTATTTT

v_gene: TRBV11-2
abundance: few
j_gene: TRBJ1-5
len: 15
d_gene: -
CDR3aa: CASSPTSGYNQPQHF
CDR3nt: TGTGCCAGCAGCCCCACATCGGGGTACAATCAGCCCCAGCATTTT

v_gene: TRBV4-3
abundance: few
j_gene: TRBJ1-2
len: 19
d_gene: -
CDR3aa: CASSQDTAHSTGWGYGYTF
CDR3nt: TGCGCCAGCAGCCAAGACACTGCGCATTCTACAGGTTGGGGATATGGCTACACCTTC

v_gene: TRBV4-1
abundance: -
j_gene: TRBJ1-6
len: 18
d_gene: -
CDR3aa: CASSPVPGGGIFNSPLHF
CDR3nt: TGCGCCAGCAGCCCAGTACCCGGAGGAGGGATATTTAATTCACCCCTCCACTTT

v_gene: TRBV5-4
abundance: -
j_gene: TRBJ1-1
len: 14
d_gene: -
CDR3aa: CASSLVGDRTEAFF
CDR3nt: TGTGCCAGCAGCTTGGTAGGGGATCGCACTGAAGCTTTCTTT

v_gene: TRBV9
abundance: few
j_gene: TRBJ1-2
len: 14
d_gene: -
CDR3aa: CASSKRSGGDGYTF
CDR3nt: TGTGCCAGCAGCAAGAGGTCGGGAGGTGACGGCTACACCTTC